This record covers a single T cell receptor (beta chain). As yet, its antigen is unknown. Sampling of blood occurred at baseline, cycle 4 day 1, and cycle 7 day 1. The CDR3 sequence is 14 residues long. V was pared by 5 bases and J by 3 bases, with 6 bases of the junction left unmatched. Germline assignment: CDR1 SEHNR and CDR2 FQNEAQ (reference sequence). This record comes from a study of OX40 agonist ivuxolimab in advanced cancers. Study-level information: While on treatment, patients had intravenous ivuxolimab at 0.01 to 10 mg/kg every 2 weeks. Study observations and caveats: CD4+ T cells averaged fewer expanded clones than CD8+ T cells.

Clones were read by immunoSEQ multiplex PCR, and TCRdb kept only the in-frame ones, dropping some. This table holds some 100,000 clones, 84% found once. This sequence originates from an adult with an advanced solid tumor such as melanoma, head and neck, liver or kidney cancer. The chain recombines TRBV7-9 with TRBJ1-2; TRBD1 matches at 7 bases. The sample here was CD4+ or CD8+ T cells sorted from blood, taken in a trial of the OX40 agonist ivuxolimab. The CDR3 DNA reads as TGTGCCAGCAGCCCGGGGACAGAGTACTATGGCTACACCTTC. Translating it yields CASSPGTEYYGYTF.